This passage covers 29 T cell receptor beta chains from one sample sequenced in a study of T cell responses to AZD1222 COVID-19 vaccine. Clones were sequenced by immunoSEQ multiplex PCR, and TCRdb holds only the in-frame ones, with some missing. Of around 130,000 clones in the sample, nearly 95% are singletons; the top ten hold about 0.91%. The input for sequencing was peripheral blood, taken on day 0 of AZD1222 vaccination. These receptors were collected from an adult in good health.

J is TRBJ2-7 and V is TRBV7-9; no reliable D call. Germline values: CDR1 SEHNR, CDR2 FQNEAQ (reference sequence). This CDR3 has 13 residues. V was clipped by 3 bases and J by 2 bases, with 8 bases between them. The CDR3 DNA follows: TGTGCCAGCAGCTTCCGGGTGCCCTACGAGCAGTACTTC. Protein product: CASSFRVPYEQYF.

The chain combines TRBV5-1 with TRBJ2-5, with D unclear. V shed 1 base and J shed 0 bases, with 4 bases lying between them. The CDR3 spans 13 residues. CDR1 and CDR2 from the germline V gene are SGHRS and YFSETQ. The CDR3 spells CASSLYNQETQYF. The DNA for the CDR3 is TGCGCCAGCAGCTTGTATAACCAAGAGACCCAGTACTTC.

V and J are TRBV19 and TRBJ1-2; D unclear. The CDR3 spans 16 residues. The germline V gene encodes CDR1 LNHDA and CDR2 SQIVND (reference sequence). V gave up 6 bases and J gave up 4 bases, with 21 bases separating them. CDR3 nucleotides: TGTGCCAGTAGATCCACGGACGTACACTTTTTCTATGGCTACACCTTC. This sequence encodes CASRSTDVHFFYGYTF.

As concerns this clone: The same CDR3 also results from other DNA sequences found in this sample. The chain is built from TRBV12-3 or TRBV12-4 and TRBJ1-1; D call uncertain. Trimming shortened V by 1 base and J by 1 base, and 1 base separated the two germline ends. The CDR3 spans 12 residues. CDR3 amino acids: CASSLGNTEAFF. As DNA, the CDR3 is TGTGCCAGCAGTTTAGGGAACACTGAAGCTTTCTTT.

J is TRBJ1-2 and V is TRBV6-6, with TRBD1 identical over 8 bases. V gave up 5 bases and J gave up 8 bases; unmatched junction bases: 19. Germline V gives CDR1 MNHNY, CDR2 SVGAGI (reference sequence). The CDR3 is made up of 17 amino acids. The CDR3 sequence is CASSPQGARAHVVGYTF. In DNA, the CDR3 is TGTGCCAGCAGTCCCCAGGGGGCGCGCGCCCATGTAGTCGGCTACACCTTC.

The chain uses TRBV7-6 and TRBJ2-7, with 8 bases matching TRBD1. From germline, CDR1 is SGHVS and CDR2 FNYEAQ. The J segment lost 7 bases and the V segment lost 2 bases, leaving 10 bases of the junction unmatched. The CDR3 sequence is 15 residues long. The CDR3 sequence is CASSLPPYRGSEQYF. CDR3 nucleotide sequence: TGTGCCAGCAGCTTACCCCCCTACAGGGGGTCGGAGCAGTACTTC. The full variable domain, rest sourced from reference TRBV7-6 and TRBJ2-7, is GAGVSQSPRYKVTKRGQDVALRCDPISGHVSLYWYRQALGQGPEFLTYFNYEAQQDKSGLPNDRFSAERPEGSISTLTIQRTEQRDSAMYRCASSLPPYRGSEQYFGPGTRLTVT.

This clone has only one observation. One end of the junction varies from germline; a read error may be responsible. The J gene is TRBJ1-1, the V gene TRBV2; 9 bases line up with TRBD1. The CDR3 runs 12 residues. The germline gives CDR1 SNHLY, CDR2 FYNNEI. The CDR3 loop is CASSAGDRDPHF. CDR3 nucleotide sequence: TGTGCCAGCAGTGCTGGGGACAGGGACCCACACTTT.

The chain carries TRBV14 and TRBJ2-3, with a weak D call TRBD1 (6 bases). Looked up from germline, CDR1 is SGHDN and CDR2 is FVKESK. The CDR3 covers 18 residues. Trimming shortened V by 10 bases and J by 1 base, and 27 bases separated the two germline ends. CDR3 nucleotides: TGTGCCAACACCAATCCGGGACACCGATATCGGGGCACAGATACGCAGTATTTT. Translating gives CANTNPGHRYRGTDTQYF.

This chain uses TRBV5-6 with TRBJ2-3, with a tentative D call TRBD1 (6 bases). This CDR3 region has 13 residues. Germline V gives CDR1 SGHDT, CDR2 YYEEEE. Trimming removed 5 bases from V and 1 base from J, with 8 bases in between. CDR3: CASRRQGTDTQYF. The DNA of the CDR3 is TGTGCCAGCAGGCGACAGGGCACAGATACGCAGTATTTT.

The chain carries TRBV27 and TRBJ1-1, with D uncertain. Trimming cost V 3 bases and J 0 bases, with 5 bases left between them. The CDR3 extends over 13 amino acids. CDR1 is MNHEY, CDR2 SMNVEV, per germline (reference sequence). CDR3: CASSLKVNTEAFF. CDR3 sequence (DNA): TGTGCCAGCAGTTTGAAGGTGAACACTGAAGCTTTCTTT.

The chain has TRBV18 and TRBJ2-7; 9 bases match TRBD1. Per the germline V gene, CDR1 is KGHSH and CDR2 is LQKENI. V dropped 3 bases and J dropped 2; count of bases not matched to a gene: 5. The CDR3 length is 15 residues. The CDR3 DNA is TGTGCCAGCTCACCGGGGGACAGGGTCCCCTACGAGCAGTACTTC. Residues: CASSPGDRVPYEQYF.

V and J are TRBV5-6 and TRBJ2-7; 10 nucleotides align to TRBD1. With V trimmed by 2 bases and J by 3 bases, 5 bases remained unmatched. The CDR3 is 15 amino acids. Germline V gives CDR1 SGHDT, CDR2 YYEEEE. The CDR3 protein is CASSFGTGDFYEQYF. As DNA, the CDR3 is TGTGCCAGCAGCTTCGGGACAGGGGATTTCTACGAGCAGTACTTC. Full variable domain (missing parts from reference TRBV5-6 and TRBJ2-7): DAGVTQSPTHLIKTRGQQVTLRCSPKSGHDTVSWYQQALGQGPQFIFQYYEEEERQRGNFPDRFSGHQFPNYSSELNVNALLLGDSALYLCASSFGTGDFYEQYFGPGTRLTVT.

The chain couples TRBV5-4 to TRBJ2-7; D unclear. The CDR3 length is 13 residues. Trimming shortened V by 5 bases and J by 0 bases, and 9 bases separated the two germline ends. Germline values: CDR1 SGHNT, CDR2 YYREEE (reference sequence). The CDR3: CASSSASSYEQYF. Written as DNA, the CDR3 is TGTGCCAGCAGTTCGGCAAGCTCCTACGAGCAGTACTTC.

This clone was observed a single time. V usage is TRBV25-1 and J usage is TRBJ1-5; the D gene is possibly TRBD1 (5 bases). Trimming pared 3 bases from V and 6 bases from J, leaving 12 bases between. This CDR3 has 14 residues. The germline V gene encodes CDR1 MGHDK and CDR2 SYGVNS. The CDR3 sequence: CASSDLRQPQPQHF. In DNA, the CDR3 is TGTGCCAGCAGTGATCTGCGACAGCCTCAGCCCCAGCATTTT. Variable domain in full (rest from reference TRBV25-1 and TRBJ1-5): EADIYQTPRYLVIGTGKKITLECSQTMGHDKMYWYQQDPGMELHLIHYSYGVNSTEKGDLSSESTVSRIRTEHFPLTLESARPSHTSQYLCASSDLRQPQPQHFGDGTRLSIL.

DNA for the CDR3: TGTGCCAGCACGGGACAGGGTTCAGTTGGGTATGGCTACACCTTC. Protein sequence: CASTGQGSVGYGYTF. The V gene is TRBV7-9, the J gene TRBJ1-2; 9 nucleotides line up with TRBD1. CDR3 length: 15 residues. Per the germline V gene, CDR1 is SEHNR and CDR2 is FQNEAQ (reference sequence). V lost 7 bases to trimming and J lost 5 bases; unmatched junction nucleotides: 11.

The rearrangement uses TRBV9 and TRBJ1-1; D not certain. Between the trimmed V and J ends, which lost 3 bases and 3 bases, there was a span of 9 bases. The CDR3 length is 13 residues. Germline V gene data show CDR1 as SGDLS and CDR2 as YYNGEE. The CDR3 sequence: CASSARGDTEAFF. As DNA, the CDR3 is TGTGCCAGCAGCGCCAGAGGTGACACTGAAGCTTTCTTT. Full variable domain (missing parts from reference TRBV9 and TRBJ1-1): DSGVTQTPKHLITATGQRVTLRCSPRSGDLSVYWYQQSLDQGLQFLIQYYNGEERAKGNILERFSAQQFPDLHSELNLSSLELGDSALYFCASSARGDTEAFFGQGTRLTVV.

The chain carries TRBV3-1 (or the pseudogene TRBV3-2) and TRBJ2-2, with TRBD1 matching over 9 bases. CDR1 is LGHDT and CDR2 is YNNKEL in the germline V gene (reference sequence). The V gene end was trimmed by 1 base and the J gene end by 4 bases; junction bases not matched to a gene: 10. CDR3 length: 18 amino acids. In DNA, the CDR3 is TGTGCCAGCAGCCAAGGAGGGACAGGGCCGGTAAGCACCGGGGAGCTGTTTTTT. Encoded protein: CASSQGGTGPVSTGELFF.

V gene TRBV12-5 combines with J gene TRBJ2-2; the D is unclear. The CDR3 totals 11 residues. CDR1 and CDR2 (germline): LGHNT, FRNRAP. V lost 4 bases to trimming and J lost 7 bases, with 4 bases between them. The CDR3 sequence is CASGSSGELFF. As DNA, the CDR3 is TGTGCTAGTGGTTCCAGCGGGGAGCTGTTTTTT.

The CDR3 region has the DNA TGCGCCAGCAGCCCAAAGGGACACCTAGCCAAAAACATTCAGTACTTC. Protein product: CASSPKGHLAKNIQYF. The rearrangement links TRBV5-1 to TRBJ2-4, with D tentatively TRBD1 (6 bases). The CDR3 totals 16 residues. Germline-derived CDR1 and CDR2 are SGHRS and YFSETQ. The V and J ends lost 4 bases and 0 bases respectively, with 14 bases between them.

The V gene is TRBV29-1, the J gene TRBJ1-2; 8 bases align to TRBD1. Germline CDR1 reads SQVTM; CDR2 reads ANQGSEA. The CDR3 has 14 amino acids. The trim removed 3 bases at V and 5 bases at J, leaving 8 bases unmatched. The CDR3 DNA is TGCAGCGTTGATCGGCAGCAGGGGGCATATGGCTACACCTTC. Protein: CSVDRQQGAYGYTF.

J is TRBJ1-2 and V is TRBV5-5; 11 bases line up with TRBD1. The trim removed 0 bases at V and 8 bases at J, leaving 0 bases unmatched. The CDR3 is made up of 13 amino acids. Germline-derived CDR1 and CDR2 are SGHKS and YYEKEE (reference sequence). The CDR3: CASSLGTGGGYTF. In DNA, the CDR3 is TGTGCCAGCAGCTTGGGGACAGGGGGCGGCTACACCTTC. The full variable domain, with the rest looked up from reference TRBV5-5 and TRBJ1-2, is DAGVTQSPTHLIKTRGQQVTLRCSPISGHKSVSWYQQVLGQGPQFIFQYYEKEERGRGNFPDRFSARQFPNYSSELNVNALLLGDSALYLCASSLGTGGGYTFGSGTRLTVV.

The chain recombines TRBV6-5 with TRBJ1-2; TRBD1 is a possible D gene (5 bases). Germline V gives CDR1 MNHEY, CDR2 SVGAGI. Trimming took off 7 bases at V and 7 bases at J, with 19 bases between the two ends. The CDR3 is 14 amino acids. The CDR3 DNA reads TGTGCCAGCACCTTATCGGGGGGGTCGAGTGGCTACACCTTC. The encoded protein is CASTLSGGSSGYTF.

This rearrangement joins TRBV10-3 to TRBJ2-1; D ambiguous. With 5 bases removed from V and 4 bases from J, the gap between germline ends came to 9 bases. The CDR3 consists of 13 residues. CDR1 and CDR2 from the germline V gene are ENHRY and SYGVKD. The DNA of the CDR3 is TGTGCCATCAGTATAACAGCGTACAATGAGCAGTTCTTC. It is translated as CAISITAYNEQFF.

This sequence joins TRBV7-9 and TRBJ1-1, with D possibly TRBD1 on 5 matching bases. The CDR3 is 13 residues long. Germline CDR1 SEHNR, CDR2 FQNEAQ (reference sequence). V gave up 7 bases and J gave up 0 bases, with 9 bases separating them. CDR3 nucleotide sequence: TGTGCCAGCACCCCAGGGCTGAACACTGAAGCTTTCTTT. It is translated as CASTPGLNTEAFF.

This chain connects TRBV6-6 to TRBJ1-5; D remains ambiguous. The length of the CDR3 is 15 residues. From germline, CDR1 is MNHNY and CDR2 SVGAGI (reference sequence). The V end lost 6 bases, the J end lost 0 bases, and 12 bases lay between the germline ends. The CDR3 region has the DNA TGTGCCAGCAGGAGACATGATTATAGCAATCAGCCCCAGCATTTT. This translates into CASRRHDYSNQPQHF.

This sequence joins TRBV7-8 and TRBJ2-3; D is ambiguous. The CDR3 loop spans 12 amino acids. Germline lookup yields CDR1 SGHVS and CDR2 FQNEAQ. V was shortened by 3 bases and J by 12 bases, with 13 bases between the two germline ends. The CDR3 loop is CASSFGVGSQYF. CDR3 bases: TGTGCCAGCAGCTTTGGGGTCGGGTCTCAGTATTTT.

The J gene is TRBJ2-7, the V gene TRBV5-1; TRBD1 aligns across 9 bases. CDR1 is SGHRS, CDR2 YFSETQ, per germline. With V trimmed by 3 bases and J by 0 bases, 13 bases remained unmatched. The CDR3 covers 18 residues. The CDR3 here is CASSWMRTGAGSSYEQYF. As DNA, the CDR3 is TGCGCCAGCAGCTGGATGAGGACAGGGGCCGGGAGCTCCTACGAGCAGTACTTC.

The V gene is TRBV20-1, the J gene TRBJ2-7, with D unclear. CDR3 size: 11 residues. The germline gives CDR1 DFQATT, CDR2 SNEGSKA (reference sequence). V dropped 7 bases and J dropped 3 bases, with 10 bases sitting between them. CDR3 nucleotide sequence: TGCAGTGTGTTCCCCTTCTACGAGCAGTACTTC. Amino acids: CSVFPFYEQYF.

Details on this clone: At one end the junction does not follow the germline gene, possibly because of a read error. V is TRBV5-1 and J is TRBJ2-1; TRBD2 aligns across 8 bases. The CDR3 is 16 residues long. Germline CDR1 is SGHRS and CDR2 is YFSETQ. CDR3 region: CASRPVGGGPVNQQFF. CDR3 sequence (DNA): TGCGCCAGCCGACCCGTAGGCGGGGGGCCTGTCAATCAGCAGTTCTTC.